The 19 T cell receptor beta chains given below trace back to one sample, sequenced in a study of blood T cell repertoires in COVID-19. Clones were sequenced by immunoSEQ multiplex PCR, and TCRdb holds only the in-frame ones, with some missing. This sample yields fewer than 50,000 clones, of which around four fifths are seen a single time; under 55% belongs to the top ten. Sequencing input: peripheral blood. The source is a woman older than 75 with active or convalescent COVID-19.

The V call is TRBV30, the J call TRBJ1-6, with a possible D match to TRBD1 (5 bases). V was shortened by 2 bases and J by 10 bases, with 15 bases between the two germline ends. The CDR3 length is 14 residues. The germline gives CDR1 GTSNPN, CDR2 SVGIG (reference sequence). CDR3 bases: TGTGCCTGGAGTATTGGGACTGGGGGATCACCCCTCCACTTT. The encoded protein is CAWSIGTGGSPLHF. Using reference TRBV30 and TRBJ1-6 for the parts outside the CDR3, the full variable domain is SQTIHQWPATLVQPVGSPLSLECTVEGTSNPNLYWYRQAAGRGLQLLFYSVGIGQISSEVPQNLSASRPQDRQFILSSKKLLLSDSGFYLCAWSIGTGGSPLHFGNGTRLTVT.

Only one count was recorded for this clone. This chain uses TRBV11-2 with TRBJ1-1; perhaps TRBD1 as D (6 bases). This CDR3 region has 17 residues. Germline V gene data show CDR1 as SGHAT and CDR2 as FQNNGV. The V gene lost 7 bases and the J gene lost 1 base, with 22 bases spanning the gap. In nucleotides, the CDR3 is TGTGCCAGCAACGATTTGGGAGGGGGAAAGGGGAACACTGAAGCTTTCTTT. Amino acids: CASNDLGGGKGNTEAFF.

The chain couples TRBV5-5 to TRBJ1-6; perhaps TRBD1 as D (6 bases). Germline assignment: CDR1 SGHKS and CDR2 YYEKEE (reference sequence). Trimming left V 4 bases short and J 6 bases short, with 11 bases between. The CDR3 covers 14 residues. The CDR3, as DNA: TGTGCCAGCAGCCGGGACACCACTAATTCACCCCTCCACTTT. Translation gives CASSRDTTNSPLHF.

V and J are TRBV19 and TRBJ1-1; TRBD1 might be the D (6 bases). The V and J ends lost 5 bases and 1 base respectively, with 8 bases between them. The CDR3 covers 13 residues. In germline, CDR1 is LNHDA, CDR2 SQIVND (reference sequence). The CDR3 DNA reads as TGTGCCAGTAGTGACAGGAGGAACACTGAAGCTTTCTTT. Protein product: CASSDRRNTEAFF.

This sequence joins TRBV18 and TRBJ2-1, with D tentatively TRBD2 (6 bases). Germline lookup yields CDR1 KGHSH and CDR2 LQKENI. The CDR3 runs 15 residues. V lost 5 bases and J lost 9, with 20 bases in between. CDR3 in DNA: TGTGCCAGCTCATCTACTAGCAGATCTCCCGGTGAGCAGTTCTTC. Translated, it gives CASSSTSRSPGEQFF.

V gene TRBV5-4 combines with J gene TRBJ2-5, with 10 bases identical to TRBD2. V gave up 4 bases and J gave up 3 bases; unmatched junction bases: 3. The CDR3 is made up of 14 amino acids. Germline CDR1 SGHNT, CDR2 YYREEE (reference sequence). CDR3 residues: CASSPGLAEETQYF. DNA for the CDR3: TGTGCCAGCAGCCCTGGACTAGCGGAAGAGACCCAGTACTTC.

This clone was recorded once. The genes are TRBV15 and TRBJ1-5, with TRBD1 identical over 7 bases. The trim removed 5 bases at V and 4 bases at J, leaving 8 bases unmatched. CDR1 is LNHNV and CDR2 is YYDKDF in the germline V gene (reference sequence). The CDR3 is 15 amino acids. The CDR3 sequence: CATSDRVSPNQPQHF. The CDR3 DNA reads as TGTGCCACCAGCGACAGGGTCTCCCCAAATCAGCCCCAGCATTTT.

The chain is built from TRBV3-1 (or the pseudogene TRBV3-2) and TRBJ2-7, with 7 bases matching TRBD1. Looked up from germline, CDR1 is LGHDT and CDR2 is YNNKEL (reference sequence). The V and J ends lost 2 bases and 7 bases, in that order; junction bases with no gene match: 11. CDR3 size: 15 residues. CDR3: CASSQIGQGVGEQYF. CDR3 DNA: TGTGCCAGCAGCCAAATTGGGCAGGGGGTTGGTGAGCAGTACTTC.

The J gene is TRBJ1-2, the V gene TRBV29-1; a weak D match, TRBD1 (6 bases). CDR1 is SQVTM, CDR2 ANQGSEA, per germline. The germline V and J ends were trimmed by 1 base and 8 bases, with 11 bases remaining between them. This CDR3 has 12 amino acids. The CDR3 is CSVEGGQDGYTF. The CDR3 region has the DNA TGCAGCGTTGAAGGGGGGCAGGACGGCTACACCTTC. The variable domain in full, completed from reference TRBV29-1 and TRBJ1-2, reads SAVISQKPSRDICQRGTSLTIQCQVDSQVTMMFWYRQQPGQSLTLIATANQGSEATYESGFVIDKFPISRPNLTFSTLTVSNMSPEDSSIYLCSVEGGQDGYTFGSGTRLTVV.

The chain uses TRBV10-2 and TRBJ1-1, with D perhaps TRBD1 (6 bases). V lost 6 bases to trimming and J lost 4 bases, with 9 bases between them. Germline-derived CDR1 and CDR2 are WSHSY and SAAADI. The CDR3 covers 12 residues. CDR3 DNA: TGCGCCAGCAGAGCCAGGGGCACTGAAGCTTTCTTT. Encoded protein: CASRARGTEAFF.

CDR3 in DNA: TGTGCCAGCATAAATCAGCCCCAGCATTTT. It is translated as CASINQPQHF. This chain joins TRBV6-4 and TRBJ1-5, with unresolved D. Germline V CDR1 and CDR2: MRHNA, SNTAGT. With 7 bases removed from V and 4 bases from J, the gap between germline ends came to 2 bases. The CDR3 sequence is 10 residues long.

This chain connects TRBV5-1 to TRBJ2-3; 12 bases match TRBD1. V shed 5 bases and J 4 bases; nucleotides not matched to a gene: 8. This CDR3 is built from 16 residues. Looked up from germline, CDR1 is SGHRS and CDR2 is YFSETQ. The CDR3 DNA sequence: TGCGCCAGCAGACCTACCGGGACAGGGGGCCCAGATACGCAGTATTTT. Residues: CASRPTGTGGPDTQYF.

A single count supports this clone. The chain combines TRBV11-2 with TRBJ1-3; D is unclear. In germline, CDR1 is SGHAT, CDR2 FQNNGV. CDR3 length: 14 amino acids. The ends were cut back, 5 bases at V and 2 bases at J, with 10 bases in the middle. CDR3 sequence (DNA): TGTGCCAGCAGCGAACAGTTTACTGGAAACACCATATATTTT. Its translation is CASSEQFTGNTIYF.

The chain links TRBV25-1 to TRBJ2-7; TRBD1 matches at 11 bases. J gave up 4 bases and V 7 bases, and 6 bases lay outside the gene matches. The CDR3 has 14 residues. CDR1 and CDR2 (germline): MGHDK, SYGVNS. Written as DNA, the CDR3 is TGTGCCAGCACCGGACAGGGGGCTTTGTACGAGCAGTACTTC. Encoded protein: CASTGQGALYEQYF.

The rearrangement joins TRBV3-1 (or the pseudogene TRBV3-2) to TRBJ1-5; a possible D gene is TRBD1 (6 bases). Germline V CDR1 and CDR2: LGHDT, YNNKEL (reference sequence). V lost 6 bases to trimming and J lost 4 bases, with 13 bases between them. This CDR3 spans 14 amino acids. In DNA, the CDR3 is TGTGCCAGCAGTTCCGGACAGTCTAATCAGCCCCAGCATTTT. Its protein is CASSSGQSNQPQHF.

CDR3 protein: CASSYSPGLAKNIQYF. In nucleotides, the CDR3 is TGTGCCAGCAGTTACAGTCCGGGACTAGCCAAAAACATTCAGTACTTC. The chain uses TRBV6-6 and TRBJ2-4; weak D call: TRBD2 (6 bases). This CDR3 comprises 16 residues. From germline, CDR1 is MNHNY and CDR2 SVGAGI (reference sequence). V was pared by 2 bases and J by 0 bases, with 11 bases between.

This sequence joins TRBV19 and TRBJ2-1, with D perhaps TRBD2 (5 bases). The CDR3 spans 14 residues. CDR1 is LNHDA, CDR2 SQIVND, per germline (reference sequence). V dropped 0 bases and J dropped 9 bases, with 12 bases sitting between them. In nucleotides, the CDR3 is TGTGCCAGTAGTATAGATGTGGGGAGTGGTGAGCAGTTCTTC. The encoded protein is CASSIDVGSGEQFF.

The chain recombines TRBV7-9 with TRBJ2-7, with D maybe TRBD1 (6 bases). Trimming took off 5 bases at V and 4 bases at J, with 21 bases between the two ends. Germline values: CDR1 SEHNR, CDR2 FQNEAQ (reference sequence). This CDR3 has 16 residues. The CDR3 DNA reads as TGTGCCAGCAGCCCTACAGGTATCAGGGGACCTTACGAGCAGTACTTC. Protein sequence: CASSPTGIRGPYEQYF.

This chain uses TRBV7-3 with TRBJ2-1, with D uncertain. V was cut by 1 base and J by 0 bases, with 7 bases left in between. CDR1 is SGHTA and CDR2 is FQGTGA in the germline V gene. CDR3 size: 15 residues. In nucleotides, the CDR3 is TGTGCCAGCAGCTTAAAAAGTAGCTCCTACAATGAGCAGTTCTTC. Protein product: CASSLKSSSYNEQFF.